These T cell receptor beta chains were read from a single sample in a study of blood T cell repertoires in COVID-19. The data were produced by immunoSEQ multiplex PCR, yet TCRdb's version contains in-frame clones alone and is incomplete. Of around 58,000 clones in the sample, around 85% were seen once. Source material: peripheral blood. The receptors were sampled from a human donor in a cohort sampled during active COVID-19. Both conserved end residues are part of each CDR3. Fields, in order: V gene, D gene, J gene, clone size, CDR3 DNA, CDR3 protein. The D gene is left open where the match is weak. Clone size, where shown, is once, few, many, or a class for clones that have expanded.

>TRBV7-9|.|TRBJ1-6|.
TGTGCCAGCAGCCAGACACCCAGCGGGGCCAATTCACCCCTCCACTTT
CASSQTPSGANSPLHF
>TRBV18|.|TRBJ2-3|few
TGTGCCAGCTCACGAGGGGGTAGCACAGATACGCAGTATTTT
CASSRGGSTDTQYF
>TRBV14|.|TRBJ1-2|.
TGTGCCAGCAGCCAAAGCTGGGGGGGCGCGGGCCACACCTTC
CASSQSWGGAGHTF
>TRBV7-8|TRBD1|TRBJ2-3|.
TGTGCCAGCAGTTCAGGACAGGGTAGCACAGATACGCAGTATTTT
CASSSGQGSTDTQYF
>TRBV30|TRBD1|TRBJ2-7|.
TGTGCCTGCCGGGACAGGGCCGAAAACGAGCAGTACTTC
CACRDRAENEQYF
>TRBV19|TRBD1|TRBJ2-7|.
TGTGCCAGTAGTATAAGGGGACAGCCGCCCTACGAGCAGTACTTC
CASSIRGQPPYEQYF
>TRBV29-1|TRBD1|TRBJ2-7|.
TGCAGCGTTAGGGGACAGGGGTGGTACGAGCAGTACTTC
CSVRGQGWYEQYF
>TRBV2|.|TRBJ1-2|.
TGTGCCAGCAGTCCCACAGCTTATTATAACTATGGCTACACCTTC
CASSPTAYYNYGYTF
>TRBV25-1|.|TRBJ1-2|.
TGTGCCAGCAGTGAGGAGGGGCCCCGCAGCAGCTACACCTTC
CASSEEGPRSSYTF
>TRBV6-5|.|TRBJ1-3|.
TGTGCCAGCAACGAGGTCATTGGAAACACCATATATTTT
CASNEVIGNTIYF
>TRBV7-8|.|TRBJ2-3|.
TGTGCCAGCAACCGGGGGCCCACAGATACGCAGTATTTT
CASNRGPTDTQYF
>TRBV6-4|TRBD2|TRBJ2-5|.
TGTGCCAGCATCATGTCAGGTAGGGGACTAGCGGATCAAGAGACCCAGTACTTC
CASIMSGRGLADQETQYF
>TRBV9|.|TRBJ2-5|.
TGTGCCAGCAGCGTCCGGGCGGGAGAGACCCAGTACTTC
CASSVRAGETQYF
>TRBV13|TRBD1|TRBJ2-7|.
TGTGCCAGCAGCATTTCACAGGGGGCGCGGTCCTACGAGCAGTACTTC
CASSISQGARSYEQYF
>TRBV7-9|.|TRBJ1-5|.
TGTGCCAGCAGCTTAGCGAGAGAGGGGAGGAATCAGCCCCAGCATTTT
CASSLAREGRNQPQHF
>TRBV6-1|.|TRBJ2-1|.
TGTGCCAGCAGTGAAGTGCGGTCGAGCTCCTACAATGAGCAGTTCTTC
CASSEVRSSSYNEQFF
>TRBV5-4|.|TRBJ1-3|.
TGTGCCAGCAGCTCGGGGAACACCATATATTTT
CASSSGNTIYF
>TRBV11-3|.|TRBJ1-1|.
TGTGCCAGCAGCTTAATCCAGGGAATGAACACTGAAGCTTTCTTT
CASSLIQGMNTEAFF
>TRBV3-1/TRBV3-2|TRBD2|TRBJ2-7|few
TGTGCCAGCAGCCAAGGTGGGGCTAGCGGGGTTGGAGAGCAGTACTTC
CASSQGGASGVGEQYF
>TRBV4-3|.|TRBJ1-5|.
TGCGCCAGCAGCCAAGATCTGGGAACAGGGTGGGGTCAGCCCCAGCATTTT
CASSQDLGTGWGQPQHF
>TRBV7-2|TRBD2|TRBJ2-7|.
TGTGCCAGCAGCTTAGGCGGGGGGGGCACCTACGAGCAGTACTTC
CASSLGGGGTYEQYF
>TRBV6-2/TRBV6-3|.|TRBJ2-7|.
TGTGCCAGCAGTTATTGGCAGGGGAATATCGAGCAGTACTTC
CASSYWQGNIEQYF
>TRBV2|.|TRBJ1-2|.
TGTGCCAGCAGCCACACGGACAGCTTCGATGGCGGCTACACCTTC
CASSHTDSFDGGYTF
>TRBV27|.|TRBJ1-1|.
TGTGCCAGCAGTTCAGGGTTCAACACTGAAGCTTTCTTT
CASSSGFNTEAFF
>TRBV9|TRBD2|TRBJ2-1|once
TGTGCCAGCAGCGTAGAATCGGGGCCCCAGCGGGGAAATGAGCAGTTCTTC
CASSVESGPQRGNEQFF
>TRBV6-2/TRBV6-3|.|TRBJ1-1|.
TGTGCCAGCAGTTATGGCGGATTGAACACTGAAGCTTTCTTT
CASSYGGLNTEAFF
>TRBV11-3|TRBD2|TRBJ2-5|.
TGTGCCAGCAGATCACTAGCGGGGGGGCCTATAGAGACCCAGTACTTC
CASRSLAGGPIETQYF
>TRBV20-1|.|TRBJ1-2|.
TGCAGTGCTAGTTCCAGAAACTATGGCTACACCTTC
CSASSRNYGYTF
>TRBV5-1|.|TRBJ1-6|.
TGCGCCAGCAGCTTGGCGGGAAAGCGGGATTCACCCCTCCACTTT
CASSLAGKRDSPLHF
>TRBV7-9|.|TRBJ2-2|.
TGTGCCAGCGGAACAGGGAGCTACACCGGGGAGCTGTTTTTT
CASGTGSYTGELFF
>TRBV4-3|.|TRBJ1-2|.
TGCGCCAGCAGCCAAGATCATTTAGGGGGTGGCTACACCTTC
CASSQDHLGGGYTF
>TRBV9|TRBD2|TRBJ2-7|.
TGTGCCAGCAGCGTTGGACTAGCGGGGGGTGTAGGGGAGCAGTACTTC
CASSVGLAGGVGEQYF
>TRBV2|TRBD2|TRBJ2-1|.
TGTGCCAGCAGTCAGCGGACTAGCTTCAATGAGCAGTTCTTC
CASSQRTSFNEQFF
>TRBV7-2|.|TRBJ1-6|.
TGTGCCAGCAGCTTCTGGGCAGGGTACGGTTCACCCCTCCACTTT
CASSFWAGYGSPLHF
>TRBV19|TRBD1|TRBJ1-1|.
TGTGCCAGTAGTTCCGGGACAGGGGCAATTACTGAAGCTTTCTTT
CASSSGTGAITEAFF
>TRBV9|.|TRBJ2-1|.
TGTGCCAGCAGCGTACCACGGGGTGAGCAGTTCTTC
CASSVPRGEQFF
>TRBV10-3|TRBD1|TRBJ1-1|.
TGTGCCATCAGTGAGCCTCGACAGGGAAGCACTGAAGCTTTCTTT
CAISEPRQGSTEAFF
>TRBV2|.|TRBJ1-4|.
TGTGCCAGCGGGGGGGGGCCGCTAGGTGAAAAACTGTTTTTT
CASGGGPLGEKLFF
>TRBV11-2|TRBD2|TRBJ2-1|.
TGTGCCAGCAGCTTATTGTTAGCGGGGGGGCCCACCTACAATGAGCAGTTCTTC
CASSLLLAGGPTYNEQFF
>TRBV19|.|TRBJ1-3|.
TGTGCCAGTAGTATAATGACAGAAATTGGAAACACCATATATTTT
CASSIMTEIGNTIYF
>TRBV19|.|TRBJ1-5|.
TGTGCCAGTAACCCGACAGTCAATCAGCCCCAGCATTTT
CASNPTVNQPQHF
>TRBV20-1|.|TRBJ2-5|few
TGCAGTGCTAGTGAGGGGGGCCAAGAGACCCAGTACTTC
CSASEGGQETQYF
>TRBV7-9|TRBD1|TRBJ1-1|few
TGTGCCAGCAGCTTAGCCGGACAGGGCGGCACTGAAGCTTTCTTT
CASSLAGQGGTEAFF
>TRBV6-5|.|TRBJ2-3|.
TGTGCCTGCGAAAGCACAGATACGCAGTATTTT
CACESTDTQYF
>TRBV6-6|.|TRBJ1-2|.
TGTGCCAGCGTAGGGGGGGCCTATGGCTACACCTTC
CASVGGAYGYTF